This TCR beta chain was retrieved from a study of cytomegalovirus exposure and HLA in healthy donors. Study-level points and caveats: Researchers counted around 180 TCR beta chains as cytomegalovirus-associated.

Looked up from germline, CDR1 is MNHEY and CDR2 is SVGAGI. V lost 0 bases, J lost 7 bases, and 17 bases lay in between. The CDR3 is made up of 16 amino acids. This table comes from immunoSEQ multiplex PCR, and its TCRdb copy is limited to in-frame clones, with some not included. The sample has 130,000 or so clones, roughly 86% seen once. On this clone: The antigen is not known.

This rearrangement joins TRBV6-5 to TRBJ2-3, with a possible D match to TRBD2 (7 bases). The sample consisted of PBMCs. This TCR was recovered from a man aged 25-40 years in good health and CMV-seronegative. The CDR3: CASSYSGGPQVNTQYF. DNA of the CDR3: TGTGCCAGCAGTTACTCCGGGGGGCCGCAAGTCAATACGCAGTATTTT.